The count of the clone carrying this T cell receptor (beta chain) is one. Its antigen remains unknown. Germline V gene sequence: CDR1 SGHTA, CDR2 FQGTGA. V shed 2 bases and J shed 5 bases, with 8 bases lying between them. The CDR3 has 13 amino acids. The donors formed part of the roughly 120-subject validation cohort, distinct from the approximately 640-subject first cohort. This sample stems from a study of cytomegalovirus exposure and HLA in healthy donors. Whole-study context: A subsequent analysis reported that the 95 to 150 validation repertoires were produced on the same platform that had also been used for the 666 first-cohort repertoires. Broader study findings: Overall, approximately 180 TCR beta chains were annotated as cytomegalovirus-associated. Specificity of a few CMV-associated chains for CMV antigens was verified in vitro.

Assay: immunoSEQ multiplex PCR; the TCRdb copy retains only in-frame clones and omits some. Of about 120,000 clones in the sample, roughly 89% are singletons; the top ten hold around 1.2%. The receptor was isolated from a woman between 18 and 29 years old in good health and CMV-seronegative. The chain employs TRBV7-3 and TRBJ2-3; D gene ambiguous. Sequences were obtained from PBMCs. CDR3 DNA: TGTGCCAGCAGCTTAGTTCTTAAAGATACGCAGTATTTT. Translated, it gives CASSLVLKDTQYF. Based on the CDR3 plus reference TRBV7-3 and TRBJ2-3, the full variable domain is GAGVSQTPSNKVTEKGKYVELRCDPISGHTALYWYRQSLGQGPEFLIYFQGTGAADDSGLPNDRFFAVRPEGSVSTLKIQRTERGDSAVYLCASSLVLKDTQYFGPGTRLTVL.